Listed here are 18 T cell receptor beta chains from one sample, sequenced in a study of blood T cells in healthy people across ages. Together with a sample-barcoded 5' primer, a J-beta primer mix was included in a second PCR lasting roughly 6 to 12 cycles. TCRdb ran MiXCR on the 5' RACE reads and lists one entry per CDR3 protein. Of approximately 810,000 distinct CDR3 sequences in the sample, 29% were seen once. Specimen: blood. The receptors were sampled from a woman of 80 years or more in good health.

This rearrangement joins TRBV10-3 to TRBJ2-3, with 7 nucleotides matching TRBD1. The CDR3 sequence is 16 residues long. V shed 4 bases and J 2 bases; nucleotides not matched to a gene: 9. In germline, CDR1 is ENHRY, CDR2 SYGVKD. The CDR3 protein is CAISAPLTGSTDTQYF. CDR3 nucleotide sequence: TGTGCCATCAGTGCGCCTCTGACAGGGTCCACAGATACGCAGTATTTT.

This clonotype showed up many times. The chain is built from TRBV20-1 and TRBJ2-1, with a weak D call TRBD2 (6 bases). The ends were cut back, 6 bases at V and 4 bases at J, with 19 bases in the middle. Germline lookup yields CDR1 DFQATT and CDR2 SNEGSKA (reference sequence). The CDR3 is 15 residues long. The CDR3, as DNA: TGCAGTGCATACCAACCCGGGACTGAATACAATGAGCAGTTCTTC. This sequence encodes CSAYQPGTEYNEQFF.

This clonotype has ten or more counts. The chain combines TRBV12-3 or TRBV12-4 with TRBJ2-4; 14 bases line up with TRBD2. This CDR3 is 14 amino acids long. The J segment lost 8 bases and the V segment lost 5 bases, leaving 2 bases of the junction unmatched. CDR3 region: CASSMGLAGDIQYF. In DNA form, the CDR3 reads TGTGCCAGCAGTATGGGACTAGCGGGGGACATTCAGTACTTC.

The rearrangement joins TRBV7-8 to TRBJ1-1; D remains unclear. The CDR3 extends over 15 amino acids. The V end was cut by 1 base, the J end by 0 bases, with 9 bases between. Germline V lookup: CDR1 SGHVS, CDR2 FQNEAQ. CDR3 amino acids: CASSLVRDMNTEAFF. DNA of the CDR3: TGTGCCAGCAGCTTAGTAAGGGATATGAACACTGAAGCTTTCTTT.

The CDR3 protein is CASSWLTVSGANVLTF. The CDR3, as DNA: TGTGCCAGCAGCTGGCTAACCGTCTCTGGGGCCAACGTCCTGACTTTC. V is TRBV5-4 and J is TRBJ2-6; no firm D call. This CDR3 has 16 amino acids. CDR1 SGHNT and CDR2 YYREEE come from the germline V gene (reference sequence). V gave up 3 bases and J gave up 0 bases, with 10 bases separating them.

Concerning this clonotype itself: Mismatch with germline at one junction end may stem from a read error. The chain carries TRBV7-2 and TRBJ1-5; no clear D. Germline lookup yields CDR1 SGHTA and CDR2 FQGNSA. This CDR3 is built from 15 residues. CDR3 in DNA: TGTGCCAGCGGCTTAGAAGGGCAGGTCGCGCAGCCCCAGCATTTT. Its protein is CASGLEGQVAQPQHF.

This clonotype was seen ten or more times. The chain uses TRBV12-3 or TRBV12-4 and TRBJ1-2; D uncertain. The CDR3 extends over 13 amino acids. The V end lost 4 bases, the J end lost 8 bases, and 14 bases lay between the germline ends. The DNA of the CDR3 is TGTGCCAGCAGTTCCCTTGAGGGTATCGGCTACACCTTC. Protein sequence: CASSSLEGIGYTF.

As concerns this clonotype: This may arise from a read error, as a much more abundant clone is one base away. CDR3 loop: CASRGASTGTQYF. CDR3 in DNA: TGTGCCAGCAGGGGGGCATCCACAGGTACGCAGTATTTT. The rearrangement joins TRBV25-1 to TRBJ2-3; possible D gene TRBD1, 6 bases. CDR3 length: 13 amino acids. Per the germline V gene, CDR1 is MGHDK and CDR2 is SYGVNS.

On this clonotype itself: Just one base apart from a much larger clone, this may be a read error. V usage is TRBV12-3 or TRBV12-4 and J usage is TRBJ1-2; D perhaps matches TRBD1 (5 bases). The CDR3 covers 14 residues. The DNA for the CDR3 is TGTGTCAGCAGGGTCAGCGGTCGGGGAGATGGCTACACCTTC. As protein: CVSRVSGRGDGYTF.

This clonotype was found many times. The V gene is TRBV10-3, the J gene TRBJ2-5; no clear D. Trimming removed 2 bases from V and 4 bases from J, with 5 bases in between. Per the germline V gene, CDR1 is ENHRY and CDR2 is SYGVKD. The CDR3 runs 12 residues. The CDR3 DNA reads TGTGCCATCAGTGAGGGCGTAGAGACCCAGTACTTC. Protein product: CAISEGVETQYF.

In this sample, this clonotype turned up a few times. The V gene is TRBV20-1, the J gene TRBJ2-6, with TRBD2 matching 11 bases. The CDR3 length is 19 residues. V trimming: 1 base; J trimming: 0 bases; junction bases outside the gene matches: 8. Per germline, CDR1 DFQATT and CDR2 SNEGSKA (reference sequence). This chain's CDR3 is CSARGGLAGGHSGANVLTF. CDR3 sequence (DNA): TGCAGTGCTAGAGGGGGCCTAGCGGGGGGACACTCTGGGGCCAACGTCCTGACTTTC.

This clonotype was observed a handful of times. The chain carries TRBV6-5 and TRBJ2-3; D is unclear. The CDR3 totals 15 residues. The germline V gene has CDR1 MNHEY and CDR2 SVGAGI. V was shortened by 5 bases and J by 1 base, with 13 bases between the two germline ends. The CDR3 loop reads CASSLTGPRTDTQYF. For the CDR3, the DNA is TGTGCCAGCAGTCTAACCGGGCCCCGCACAGATACGCAGTATTTT.

V gene TRBV27 combines with J gene TRBJ1-2; 7 nucleotides match TRBD1. Germline V CDR1 and CDR2: MNHEY, SMNVEV (reference sequence). The ends lost 5 bases at V and 0 bases at J; junction bases unmatched: 12. CDR3 length: 17 amino acids. In DNA form, the CDR3 reads TGTGCCAGCAGTCCCACCGGGACAGAGTTAGCTAACTATGGCTACACCTTC. Translated, it gives CASSPTGTELANYGYTF.

Concerning this clonotype: A much bigger clone sits one base away, suggesting this may be a read error. This chain links TRBV12-5 with TRBJ2-3, with D unresolved. CDR3 length equals 13 residues. Germline V CDR1 and CDR2: LGHNT, FRNRAP. CDR3 protein: CASGRDTRDAQYF. CDR3 nucleotides: TGTGCTAGTGGCCGTGACACCCGAGATGCGCAGTATTTT.

The table lists this clonotype with a count of one. The genes are TRBV5-1 and TRBJ1-1, with unresolved D. CDR3 size: 15 residues. The V end lost 0 bases, the J end lost 4 bases, and 13 bases lay between the germline ends. Per the germline V gene, CDR1 is SGHRS and CDR2 is YFSETQ. The CDR3 nucleotides read TGCGCCAGCAGCTTGGAGACGGGAATGATCACTGAAGCTTTCTTT. Residues: CASSLETGMITEAFF.

This clonotype showed up many times. The chain employs TRBV6-2 or TRBV6-3 and TRBJ2-3; 8 nucleotides line up with TRBD2. CDR3 size: 17 residues. V was pared by 0 bases and J by 0 bases, with 5 bases of the junction left unmatched. Germline V CDR1 and CDR2: MNHEY, SVGEGT. The CDR3 loop reads CASSYSTGTRSTDTQYF. The CDR3 bases are TGTGCCAGCAGTTACTCGACGGGGACTAGAAGCACAGATACGCAGTATTTT.

This clonotype was detected a few times. A much larger clone sits a single nucleotide away, making a read error possible. The genes are TRBV11-2 and TRBJ2-5; 10 nucleotides agree with TRBD2. This CDR3 contains 18 residues. Unmatched junction bases numbered 9, after V lost 0 bases and J lost 2 bases. Germline V gene data show CDR1 as SGHAT and CDR2 as FQNNGV. The CDR3 region has the DNA TGTGCCAGCAGCTTAGAGGGTCTGGCTAGCGGGGGACAAGAGACCCAGTACTTC. As protein: CASSLEGLASGGQETQYF.

As concerns this clonotype: Compared with germline, one end of the junction differs, possibly owing to a read error. The chain is built from TRBV7-2 and TRBJ2-2, with TRBD1 matching 11 bases. The CDR3 runs to 17 residues. The germline V gene has CDR1 SGHTA and CDR2 FQGNSA. The chain's CDR3 is CASSLAGTGGITGELLF. Written as DNA, the CDR3 is TGTGCCAGCAGCTTAGCTGGGACAGGGGGGATAACCGGGGAGCTGCTTTTT.